This TCR beta chain was identified during a study of human T cells and chemical hapten exposure. About the study: Among samples, TCR yields varied mainly because of small differences in pooled library volume.

A few counts support this clonotype. The antigen remains undetermined. Unique molecular identifiers were affixed to discrete cDNA molecules within the library. Per the study methods: Between roughly 20,000 and 690,600 TCRs appeared in each sample, and the median stood at roughly 100,000. TCRdb itself ran the 5' RACE reads through MiXCR, one entry per CDR3 protein. These V and J calls derive from TCRdb rather than the authors' analysis. The repertoire consists of fewer than 150,000 distinct CDR3 sequences, with more than 15% occurring once and the leading ten covering approximately 2.8%. V shed 1 base, J shed 3 bases, and the junction held 9 bases outside the gene matches. CDR1 SQVTM and CDR2 ANQGSEA come from the germline V gene. The CDR3 has 15 residues. Total RNA came from unfractionated whole blood. Regarding the study as a whole: The number of TCRs above 1 in 1000 frequency did not change after DPC sensitization.

This chain uses TRBV29-1 with TRBJ2-7, with 7 bases fitting TRBD1. This TCR was recovered from a human donor in good health. The DNA of the CDR3 is TGCAGCGTTGAAGTGGGGCAGGGGGTCAACTACGAGCAGTACTTC. Amino acids: CSVEVGQGVNYEQYF.